The rows below give T cell receptor beta chains drawn from one sample of a study of identical twins. TCRdb analysed the 5' RACE reads with MiXCR anew, one entry per CDR3 protein. The sample has about 200,000 distinct CDR3 sequences, about 15% seen once. Another study also made use of these data, one on T cells expressing NK-cell markers.

The material sequenced was CD8+ T cells sorted from blood. All receptors come from a young woman in good health. The CDR3 runs from the conserved cysteine through the conserved F or W. D genes are given only for firm matches. The size entry is marked missing in some rows and otherwise reads once, few, many or a size class.

d_call	clone_size	cdr3_length	j_call	v_call	cdr3_aa	cdr3_nt
TRBD2	many	17	TRBJ2-1	TRBV10-3	CAISDQLSGGAYNEQFF	TGTGCCATCAGTGACCAACTTAGCGGGGGGGCCTACAATGAGCAGTTCTTC
TRBD2	few	15	TRBJ2-1	TRBV6-1	CASSTSAGVGNEQFF	TGTGCCAGCAGTACATCAGCGGGGGTGGGTAATGAGCAGTTCTTC
-	many	14	TRBJ2-1	TRBV5-1	CASSLSLRVHEQFF	TGCGCCAGCAGCTTGTCTCTTAGGGTCCATGAGCAGTTCTTC
-	-	17	TRBJ2-6	TRBV11-3	CASSRQESWTGANVLTF	TGTGCCAGCAGCCGCCAAGAGAGTTGGACTGGGGCCAACGTCCTGACTTTC
-	-	13	TRBJ1-2	TRBV12-3/TRBV12-4	CASSFVGGYGYTF	TGTGCCAGCAGTTTTGTGGGGGGCTATGGCTACACCTTC
TRBD2	-	17	TRBJ2-7	TRBV9	CASSSTAASGLGYEQYF	TGTGCCAGCAGCTCCACCGCCGCTAGCGGGTTGGGCTACGAGCAGTACTTC
-	-	13	TRBJ1-2	TRBV10-3	CAISGWDLRGYTF	TGTGCCATCAGTGGATGGGACCTGAGGGGCTACACCTTC
-	-	15	TRBJ2-7	TRBV7-2	CASSFGWASSYEQYF	TGTGCCAGCAGCTTCGGGTGGGCCAGCTCCTACGAGCAGTACTTC
-	-	19	TRBJ2-3	TRBV15	CATSRDPVRGPASTDTQYF	TGTGCCACCAGCAGAGATCCTGTGAGGGGACCGGCTAGCACAGATACGCAGTATTTT
-	many	14	TRBJ2-7	TRBV12-3/TRBV12-4	CASSLSAGTYEQYF	TGTGCCAGCAGTTTATCGGCAGGTACCTACGAGCAGTACTTC
-	-	14	TRBJ2-1	TRBV10-3	CAISGDRWDDEQFF	TGTGCCATCAGTGGAGACAGGTGGGACGATGAGCAGTTCTTC
-	few	17	TRBJ2-6	TRBV12-3/TRBV12-4	CASSFVAGLSGANVLTF	TGTGCCAGCAGTTTTGTCGCAGGGCTATCTGGGGCCAACGTCCTGACTTTC
-	-	13	TRBJ2-4	TRBV20-1	CSARGGSGGVRYF	TGCAGTGCTAGAGGGGGGTCGGGGGGCGTTCGGTACTTC
-	few	13	TRBJ2-7	TRBV11-3	CASSLPGGLEQYF	TGTGCCAGCAGCTTACCTGGTGGGCTCGAGCAGTACTTC
TRBD2	-	17	TRBJ2-3	TRBV9	CASSAGLAGAPRDTQYF	TGTGCCAGCAGCGCAGGGCTAGCGGGAGCCCCCCGGGATACGCAGTATTTT
-	few	15	TRBJ2-5	TRBV15	CATSSGMAGRETQYF	TGTGCCACCAGCAGTGGGATGGCTGGTAGGGAGACCCAGTACTTC
-	many	12	TRBJ2-4	TRBV12-3/TRBV12-4	CASSLAKNIQYF	TGTGCCAGCAGCCTAGCCAAAAACATTCAGTACTTC
-	-	18	TRBJ2-5	TRBV3-1	CASSQYLLVRGIQETQYF	TGTGCCAGCAGCCAATATTTGCTCGTCCGCGGAATCCAAGAGACCCAGTACTTC
-	-	14	TRBJ2-1	TRBV12-3/TRBV12-4	CASNLNGDKNEQFF	TGTGCCAGCAACCTAAATGGGGACAAAAATGAGCAGTTCTTC
-	-	15	TRBJ2-3	TRBV12-3/TRBV12-4	CASSSFGGETDTQYF	TGTGCCAGCAGTTCGTTCGGGGGAGAAACAGATACGCAGTATTTT
-	-	15	TRBJ2-1	TRBV20-1	CSARERGFPYNEQFF	TGCAGTGCTAGAGAAAGGGGGTTCCCCTACAATGAGCAGTTCTTC
TRBD2	-	15	TRBJ2-2	TRBV25-1	CASSEERGYTGELFF	TGTGCCAGCAGTGAAGAGCGGGGCTACACCGGGGAGCTGTTTTTT
TRBD1	few	16	TRBJ1-1	TRBV6-2/TRBV6-3	CASTKYRGTGGTEAFF	TGTGCCAGCACCAAGTATCGTGGGACAGGGGGCACTGAAGCTTTCTTT
-	few	9	TRBJ2-3	TRBV20-1	CSASRSQYF	TGCAGTGCTTCAAGGTCGCAGTATTTT
-	-	11	TRBJ2-3	TRBV29-1	CSVVSSNTQYF	TGCAGCGTTGTTTCCTCGAATACGCAGTATTTT
-	few	15	TRBJ2-2	TRBV4-3	CASSQKDSGTGELFF	TGCGCCAGCAGCCAAAAGGATAGCGGAACCGGGGAGCTGTTTTTT
TRBD2	few	13	TRBJ2-1	TRBV12-3/TRBV12-4	CASSFSSGGEQFF	TGTGCCAGCAGTTTTAGTAGCGGGGGTGAGCAGTTCTTC
-	-	13	TRBJ2-7	TRBV29-1	CSIRDTTSYEQYF	TGCAGCATCCGGGACACCACCTCTTACGAGCAGTACTTC
TRBD2	-	16	TRBJ2-1	TRBV12-3/TRBV12-4	CASSLWAGGPDNEQFF	TGTGCCAGCAGTTTATGGGCGGGGGGGCCTGACAATGAGCAGTTCTTC
-	many	16	TRBJ2-3	TRBV29-1	CSVEDSPQGLTDTQYF	TGCAGCGTTGAAGACTCACCTCAAGGGCTCACAGATACGCAGTATTTT
-	-	14	TRBJ1-6	TRBV3-1	CASSLRLYNSPLHF	TGTGCCAGCAGCCTCAGACTCTATAATTCACCCCTCCACTTT
TRBD1	few	15	TRBJ2-7	TRBV13	CASSVGTGGIYEQYF	TGTGCCAGCAGCGTCGGGACAGGGGGTATCTACGAGCAGTACTTC
TRBD1	many	13	TRBJ2-7	TRBV12-3/TRBV12-4	CASRGTGVVEQYF	TGTGCCAGCAGAGGGACAGGGGTTGTCGAGCAGTACTTC